The TCR beta chain under discussion was sequenced for a study of blood T cell repertoires in COVID-19. Overall study context: COVID-19 samples collected from the United States, Italy and Spain covered acute and convalescent phases.

This clone appeared a few times. Per the study methods: Reference gene primer amplification in the assay estimated nucleated cell counts. Sequencing used immunoSEQ multiplex PCR; TCRdb keeps in-frame clones, though not all of them. That table gives V, J and clone size, and the DNA gave D and trimming. Of some 240,000 clones detected, just under 85% appear once; the ten largest clones hold more than 9.5%. The CDR3 covers 15 residues. From germline, CDR1 is SGHNT and CDR2 YYREEE (reference sequence). With 4 bases removed from V and 0 bases from J, the gap between germline ends came to 11 bases. The sample was peripheral blood. V and J are TRBV5-4 and TRBJ2-1, with a weak D call TRBD1 (6 bases). This sequence originates from a woman of 80 years or more with acute or convalescent COVID-19. CDR3 region: CASSRDTSSYNEQFF. The CDR3 DNA reads TGTGCCAGCAGCAGGGACACCAGCTCCTACAATGAGCAGTTCTTC.